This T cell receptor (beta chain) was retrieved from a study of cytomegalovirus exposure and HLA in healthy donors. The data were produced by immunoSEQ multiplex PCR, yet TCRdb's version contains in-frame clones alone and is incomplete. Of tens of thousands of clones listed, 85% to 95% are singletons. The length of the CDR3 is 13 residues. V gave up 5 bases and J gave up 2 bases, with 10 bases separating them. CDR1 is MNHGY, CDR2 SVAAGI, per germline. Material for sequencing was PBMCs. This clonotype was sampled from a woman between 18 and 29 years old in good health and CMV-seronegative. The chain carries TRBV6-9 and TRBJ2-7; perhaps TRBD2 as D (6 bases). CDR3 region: CASSVAGTYEQYF. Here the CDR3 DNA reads TGTGCCAGCAGTGTCGCGGGGACCTACGAGCAGTACTTC.